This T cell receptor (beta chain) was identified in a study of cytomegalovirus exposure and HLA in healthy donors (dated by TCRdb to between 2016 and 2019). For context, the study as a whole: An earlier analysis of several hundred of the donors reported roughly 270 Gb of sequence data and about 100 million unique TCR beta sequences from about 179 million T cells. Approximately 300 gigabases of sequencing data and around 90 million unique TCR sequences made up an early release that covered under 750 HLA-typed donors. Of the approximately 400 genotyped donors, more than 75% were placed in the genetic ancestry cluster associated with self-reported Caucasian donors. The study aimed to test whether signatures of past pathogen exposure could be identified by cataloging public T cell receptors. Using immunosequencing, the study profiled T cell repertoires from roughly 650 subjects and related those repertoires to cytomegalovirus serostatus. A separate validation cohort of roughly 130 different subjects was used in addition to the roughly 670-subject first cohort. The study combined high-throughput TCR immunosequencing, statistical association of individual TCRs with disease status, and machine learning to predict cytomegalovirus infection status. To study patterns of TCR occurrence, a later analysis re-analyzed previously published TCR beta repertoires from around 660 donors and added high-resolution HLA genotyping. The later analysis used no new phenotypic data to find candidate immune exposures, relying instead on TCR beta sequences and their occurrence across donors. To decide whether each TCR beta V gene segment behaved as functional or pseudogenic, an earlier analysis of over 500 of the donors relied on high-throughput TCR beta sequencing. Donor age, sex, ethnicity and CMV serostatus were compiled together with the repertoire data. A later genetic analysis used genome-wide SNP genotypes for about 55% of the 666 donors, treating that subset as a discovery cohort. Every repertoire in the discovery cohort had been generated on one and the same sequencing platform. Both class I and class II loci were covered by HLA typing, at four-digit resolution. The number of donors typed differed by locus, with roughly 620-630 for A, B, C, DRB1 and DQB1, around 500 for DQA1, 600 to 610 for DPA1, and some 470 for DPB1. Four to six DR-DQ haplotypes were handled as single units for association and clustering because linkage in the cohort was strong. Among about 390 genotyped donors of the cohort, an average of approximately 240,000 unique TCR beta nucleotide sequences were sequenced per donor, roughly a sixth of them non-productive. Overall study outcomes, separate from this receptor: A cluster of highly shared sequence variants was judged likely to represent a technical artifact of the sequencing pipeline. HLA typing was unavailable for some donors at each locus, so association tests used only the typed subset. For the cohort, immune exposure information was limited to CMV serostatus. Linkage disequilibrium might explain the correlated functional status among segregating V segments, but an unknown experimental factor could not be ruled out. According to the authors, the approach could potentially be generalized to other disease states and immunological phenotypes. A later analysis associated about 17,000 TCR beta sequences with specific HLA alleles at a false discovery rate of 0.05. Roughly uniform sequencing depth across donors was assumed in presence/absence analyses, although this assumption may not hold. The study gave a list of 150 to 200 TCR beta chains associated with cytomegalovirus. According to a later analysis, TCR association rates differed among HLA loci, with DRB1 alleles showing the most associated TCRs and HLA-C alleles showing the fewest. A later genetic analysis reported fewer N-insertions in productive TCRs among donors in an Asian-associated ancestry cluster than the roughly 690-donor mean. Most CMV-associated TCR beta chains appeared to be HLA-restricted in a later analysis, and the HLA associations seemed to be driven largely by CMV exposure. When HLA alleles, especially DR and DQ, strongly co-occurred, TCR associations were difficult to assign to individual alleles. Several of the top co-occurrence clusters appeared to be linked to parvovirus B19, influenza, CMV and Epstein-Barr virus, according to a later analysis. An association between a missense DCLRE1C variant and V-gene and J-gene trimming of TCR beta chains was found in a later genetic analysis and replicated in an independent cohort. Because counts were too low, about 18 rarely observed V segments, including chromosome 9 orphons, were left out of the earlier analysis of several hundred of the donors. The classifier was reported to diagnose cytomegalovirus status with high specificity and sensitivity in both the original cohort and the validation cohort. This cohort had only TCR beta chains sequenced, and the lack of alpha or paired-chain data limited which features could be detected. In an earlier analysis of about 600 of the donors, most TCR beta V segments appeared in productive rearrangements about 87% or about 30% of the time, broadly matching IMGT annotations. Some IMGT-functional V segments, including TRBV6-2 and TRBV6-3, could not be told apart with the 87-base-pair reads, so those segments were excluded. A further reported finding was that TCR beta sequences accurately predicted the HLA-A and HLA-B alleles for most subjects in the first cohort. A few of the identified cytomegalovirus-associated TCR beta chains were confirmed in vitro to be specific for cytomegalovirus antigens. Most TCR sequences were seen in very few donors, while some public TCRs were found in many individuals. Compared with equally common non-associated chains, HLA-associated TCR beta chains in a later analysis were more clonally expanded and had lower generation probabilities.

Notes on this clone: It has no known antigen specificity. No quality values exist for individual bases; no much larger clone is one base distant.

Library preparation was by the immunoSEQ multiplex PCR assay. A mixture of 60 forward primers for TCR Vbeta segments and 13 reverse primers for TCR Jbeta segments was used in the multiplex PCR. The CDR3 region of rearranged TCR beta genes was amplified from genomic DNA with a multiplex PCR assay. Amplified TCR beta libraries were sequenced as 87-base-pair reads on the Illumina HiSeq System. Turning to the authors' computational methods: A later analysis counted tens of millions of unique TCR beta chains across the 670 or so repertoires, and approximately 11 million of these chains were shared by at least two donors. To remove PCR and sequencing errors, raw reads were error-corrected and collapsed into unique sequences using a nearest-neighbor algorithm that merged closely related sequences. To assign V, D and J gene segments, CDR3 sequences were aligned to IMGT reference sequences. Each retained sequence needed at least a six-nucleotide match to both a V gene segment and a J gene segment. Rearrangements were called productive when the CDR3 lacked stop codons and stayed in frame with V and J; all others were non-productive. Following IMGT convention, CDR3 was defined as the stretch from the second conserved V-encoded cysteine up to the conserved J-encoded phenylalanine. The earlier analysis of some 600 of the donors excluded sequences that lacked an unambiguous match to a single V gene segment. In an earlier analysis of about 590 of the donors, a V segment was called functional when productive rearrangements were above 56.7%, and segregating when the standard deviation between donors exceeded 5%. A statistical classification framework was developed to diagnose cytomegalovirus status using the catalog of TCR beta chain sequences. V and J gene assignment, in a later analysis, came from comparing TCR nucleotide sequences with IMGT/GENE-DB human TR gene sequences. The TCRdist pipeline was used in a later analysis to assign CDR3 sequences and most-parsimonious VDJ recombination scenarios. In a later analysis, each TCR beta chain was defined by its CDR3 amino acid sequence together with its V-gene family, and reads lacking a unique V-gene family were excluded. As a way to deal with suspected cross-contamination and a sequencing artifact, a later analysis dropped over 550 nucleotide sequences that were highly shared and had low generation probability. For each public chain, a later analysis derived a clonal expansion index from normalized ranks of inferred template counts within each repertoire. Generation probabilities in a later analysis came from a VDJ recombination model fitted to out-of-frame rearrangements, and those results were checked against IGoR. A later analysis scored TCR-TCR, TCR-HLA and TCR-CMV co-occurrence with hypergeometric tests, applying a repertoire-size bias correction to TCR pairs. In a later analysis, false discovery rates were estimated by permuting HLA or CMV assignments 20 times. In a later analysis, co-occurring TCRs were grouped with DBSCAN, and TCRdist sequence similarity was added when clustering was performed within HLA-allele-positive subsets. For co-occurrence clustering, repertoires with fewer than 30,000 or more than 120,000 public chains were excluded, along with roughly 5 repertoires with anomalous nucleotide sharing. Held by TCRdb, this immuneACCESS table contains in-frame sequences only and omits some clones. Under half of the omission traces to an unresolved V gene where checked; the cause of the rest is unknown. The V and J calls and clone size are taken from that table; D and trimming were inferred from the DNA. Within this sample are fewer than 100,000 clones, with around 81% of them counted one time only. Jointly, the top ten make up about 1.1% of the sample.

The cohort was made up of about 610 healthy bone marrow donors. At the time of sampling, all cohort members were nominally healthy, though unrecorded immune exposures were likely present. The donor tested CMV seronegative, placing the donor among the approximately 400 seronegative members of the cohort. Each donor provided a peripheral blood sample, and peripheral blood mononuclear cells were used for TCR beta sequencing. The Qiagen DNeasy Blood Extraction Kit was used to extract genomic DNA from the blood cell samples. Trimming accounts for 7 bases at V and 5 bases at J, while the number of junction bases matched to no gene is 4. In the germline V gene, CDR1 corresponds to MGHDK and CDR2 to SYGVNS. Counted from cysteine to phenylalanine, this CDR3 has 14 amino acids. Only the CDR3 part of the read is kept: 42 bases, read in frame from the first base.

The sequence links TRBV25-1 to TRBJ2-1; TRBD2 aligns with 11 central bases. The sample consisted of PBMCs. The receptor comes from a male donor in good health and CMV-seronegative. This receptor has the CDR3 CASNPGLADNEQFF. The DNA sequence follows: TGTGCCAGCAACCCGGGACTAGCGGACAATGAGCAGTTCTTC.